The next 4 T cell receptor beta chains were all read from a single sample in a study of Graves' ophthalmopathy and Graves' hyperthyroidism. RNA transcripts yielded amplified TCR beta CDR3 regions. HTBI-primed first-round RT-PCR preceded second-round multiplex PCR. TCRdb reanalysed the multiplex PCR reads using MiXCR and keeps one entry per CDR3 protein. The sample shows over a million distinct CDR3 sequences, about two fifths of them seen only once. Sequences were obtained from peripheral blood or thyroid tissue (not recorded which). The receptors stem from an adult man with Graves' hyperthyroidism.

This clonotype showed up just once. The genes are TRBV20-1 and TRBJ2-7; the match to TRBD1 covers 8 bases. The V and J ends lost 6 bases and 0 bases, in that order; junction bases with no gene match: 16. Per germline, CDR1 DFQATT and CDR2 SNEGSKA (reference sequence). The length of the CDR3 is 17 residues. The CDR3: CSAAASEGQALSYEQYF. The CDR3 DNA is TGCAGTGCAGCGGCGTCCGAGGGACAGGCGCTCTCCTACGAGCAGTACTTC.

This clonotype was seen only once. A much bigger clone sits one base away, suggesting this may be a read error. The DNA for the CDR3 is TGTGCCAGCAGCTTAGAGAGGAGCCAATCCTACGAGCAGTACTTC. Translated: CASSLERSQSYEQYF. The chain couples TRBV7-2 to TRBJ2-7; D is unclear. The CDR3 is 15 amino acids. Germline-derived CDR1 and CDR2 are SGHTA and FQGNSA. V gave up 1 base and J gave up 1 base, with 11 bases separating them.

Worth noting for this clonotype: This may come from a read error, since a much larger clone is one base off. The rearrangement joins TRBV11-2 to TRBJ1-2; 9 nucleotides align to TRBD1. V gave up 5 bases and J gave up 6 bases; unmatched junction bases: 7. Germline assignment: CDR1 SGHAT and CDR2 FQNNGV. CDR3 length equals 14 residues. CDR3 DNA: TGTGCCAGCAGCCGCCGGGGACAGGGTCATGGCTACACCTTC. Its translation is CASSRRGQGHGYTF.

This clonotype has a single count. V is TRBV7-3 and J is TRBJ2-7, with 7 bases lining up with TRBD1. The germline gives CDR1 SGHTA, CDR2 FQGTGA. V shed 5 bases and J 1 base; nucleotides not matched to a gene: 8. This CDR3 region has 15 residues. CDR3 nucleotide sequence: TGTGCCAGCAGCACCCACCCGGGACAGTCCTACGAGCAGTACTTC. Translated: CASSTHPGQSYEQYF.